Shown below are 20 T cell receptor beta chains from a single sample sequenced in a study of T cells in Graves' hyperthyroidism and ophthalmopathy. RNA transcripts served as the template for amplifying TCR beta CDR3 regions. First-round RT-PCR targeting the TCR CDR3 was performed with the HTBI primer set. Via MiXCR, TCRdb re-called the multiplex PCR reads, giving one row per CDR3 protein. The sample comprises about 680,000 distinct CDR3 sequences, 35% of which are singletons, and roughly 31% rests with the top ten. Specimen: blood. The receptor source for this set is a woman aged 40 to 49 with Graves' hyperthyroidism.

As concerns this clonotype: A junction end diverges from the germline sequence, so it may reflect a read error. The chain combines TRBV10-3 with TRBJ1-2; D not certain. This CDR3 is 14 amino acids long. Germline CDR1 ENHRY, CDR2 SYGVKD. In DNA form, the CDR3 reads TGTGCCAGCAGTTCTATGCAGAACTCCTATGGCTACACCTTC. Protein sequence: CASSSMQNSYGYTF.

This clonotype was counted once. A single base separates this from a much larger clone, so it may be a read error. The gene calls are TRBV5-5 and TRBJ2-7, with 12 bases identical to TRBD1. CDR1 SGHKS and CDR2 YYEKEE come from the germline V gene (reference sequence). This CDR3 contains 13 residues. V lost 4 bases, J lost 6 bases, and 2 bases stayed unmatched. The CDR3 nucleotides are TGTGCCAGCAGCCGGGACAGGGGGCGCGAGCAGTACTTC. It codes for CASSRDRGREQYF.

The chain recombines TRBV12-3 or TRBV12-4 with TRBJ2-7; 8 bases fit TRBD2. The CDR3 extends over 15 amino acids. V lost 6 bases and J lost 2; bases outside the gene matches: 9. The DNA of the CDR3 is TGTGCCAGCAGCCAAGTAGGTAGCGGGACCTACGAGCAGTACTTC. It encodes CASSQVGSGTYEQYF.

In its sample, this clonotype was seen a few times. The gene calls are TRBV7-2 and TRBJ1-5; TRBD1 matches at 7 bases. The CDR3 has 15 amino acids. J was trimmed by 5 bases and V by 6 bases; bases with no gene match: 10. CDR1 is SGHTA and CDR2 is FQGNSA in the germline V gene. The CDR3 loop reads CASSITGEDYQPQHF. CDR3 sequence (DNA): TGTGCCAGCAGTATAACAGGGGAGGATTATCAGCCCCAGCATTTT. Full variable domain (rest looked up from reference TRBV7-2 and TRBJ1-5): GAGVSQSPSNKVTEKGKDVELRCDPISGHTALYWYRQSLGQGLEFLIYFQGNSAPDKSGLPSDRFSAERTGGSVSTLTIQRTQQEDSAVYLCASSITGEDYQPQHFGDGTRLSIL.

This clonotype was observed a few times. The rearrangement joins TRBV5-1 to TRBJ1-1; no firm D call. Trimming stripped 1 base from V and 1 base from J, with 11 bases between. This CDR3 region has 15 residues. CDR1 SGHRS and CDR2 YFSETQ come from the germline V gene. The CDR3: CASSLLQQPNTEAFF. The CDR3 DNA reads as TGCGCCAGCAGCTTGTTACAGCAACCGAACACTGAAGCTTTCTTT. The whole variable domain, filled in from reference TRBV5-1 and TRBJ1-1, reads KAGVTQTPRYLIKTRGQQVTLSCSPISGHRSVSWYQQTPGQGLQFLFEYFSETQRNKGNFPGRFSGRQFSNSRSEMNVSTLELGDSALYLCASSLLQQPNTEAFFGQGTRLTVV.

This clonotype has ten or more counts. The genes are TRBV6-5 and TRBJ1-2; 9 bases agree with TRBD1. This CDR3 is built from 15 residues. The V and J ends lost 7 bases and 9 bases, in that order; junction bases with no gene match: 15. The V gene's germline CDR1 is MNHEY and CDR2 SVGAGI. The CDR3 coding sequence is TGTGCCAGCACCATAGGGACGGGACAGGGAGGAAGCTACACCTTC. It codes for CASTIGTGQGGSYTF.

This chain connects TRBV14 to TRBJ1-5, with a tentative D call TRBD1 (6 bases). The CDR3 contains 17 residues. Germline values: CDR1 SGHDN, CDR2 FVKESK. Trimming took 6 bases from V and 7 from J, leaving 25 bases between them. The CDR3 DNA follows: TGTGCCAGCAGACCCCAGGGGCAGGGGTTTATTTGGCAGCCCCAGCATTTT. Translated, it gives CASRPQGQGFIWQPQHF.

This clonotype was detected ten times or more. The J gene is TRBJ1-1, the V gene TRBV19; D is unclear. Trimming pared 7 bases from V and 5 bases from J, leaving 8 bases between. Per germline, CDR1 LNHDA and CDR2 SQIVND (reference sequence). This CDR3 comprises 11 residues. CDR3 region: CASTTETEAFF. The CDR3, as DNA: TGTGCCAGTACCACAGAGACTGAAGCTTTCTTT.

The CDR3 spells CASSDRVSTNEKLFF. As DNA, the CDR3 is TGTGCCAGCAGTGACAGGGTGTCAACTAATGAAAAACTGTTTTTT. The V call is TRBV12-3 or TRBV12-4, the J call TRBJ1-4; 7 bases agree with TRBD1. The CDR3 is 15 residues long. Trimming at V came to 5 bases and at J to 0 bases, leaving 3 bases not matched to a gene.

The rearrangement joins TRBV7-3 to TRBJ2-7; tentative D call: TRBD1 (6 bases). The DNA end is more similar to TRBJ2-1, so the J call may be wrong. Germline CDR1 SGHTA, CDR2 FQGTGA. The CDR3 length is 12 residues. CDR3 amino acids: CASSLTGSEQFF. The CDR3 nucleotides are TGTGCCAGCAGCCTCACAGGGAGTGAGCAGTTCTTC.

CDR3 loop: CASGPAGGETQYF. DNA for the CDR3: TGTGCCAGCGGACCAGCGGGGGGAGAGACCCAGTACTTC. This sequence joins TRBV5-3 and TRBJ2-5; 9 bases are shared with TRBD2. TRBV5-3 is marked as an open reading frame, function uncertain. Unmatched junction bases numbered 6, after V lost 8 bases and J lost 4 bases. The CDR3 length is 13 residues.

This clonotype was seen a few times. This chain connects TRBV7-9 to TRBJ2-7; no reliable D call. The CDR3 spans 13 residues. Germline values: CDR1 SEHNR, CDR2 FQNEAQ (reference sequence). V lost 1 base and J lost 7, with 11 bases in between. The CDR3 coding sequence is TGTGCCAGCAGCTTAGGTGGGCACAATGAGCAGTACTTC. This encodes CASSLGGHNEQYF.

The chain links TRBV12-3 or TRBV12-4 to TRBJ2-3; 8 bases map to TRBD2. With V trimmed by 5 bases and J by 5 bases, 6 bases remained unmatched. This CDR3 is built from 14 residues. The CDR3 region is CASSLSGTEDTQYF. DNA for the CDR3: TGTGCCAGCAGTCTTAGCGGGACTGAAGATACGCAGTATTTT.

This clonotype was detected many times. The CDR3 DNA reads TGTGCCATCAGTGAACCTGGAATGGGGGCTGAAGCTTTCTTT. Its translation: CAISEPGMGAEAFF. This chain joins TRBV10-3 and TRBJ1-1, with D perhaps TRBD1 (5 bases). The CDR3 length is 14 residues. CDR1 is ENHRY, CDR2 SYGVKD, per germline. V shed 3 bases and J shed 6 bases, with 14 bases lying between them.

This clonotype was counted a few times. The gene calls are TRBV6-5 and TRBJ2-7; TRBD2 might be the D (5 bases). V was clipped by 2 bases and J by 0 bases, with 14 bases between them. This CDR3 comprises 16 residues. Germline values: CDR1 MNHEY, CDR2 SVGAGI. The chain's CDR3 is CASSYLARRSSYEQYF. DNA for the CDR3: TGTGCCAGCAGTTACCTAGCCCGACGAAGCTCCTACGAGCAGTACTTC.

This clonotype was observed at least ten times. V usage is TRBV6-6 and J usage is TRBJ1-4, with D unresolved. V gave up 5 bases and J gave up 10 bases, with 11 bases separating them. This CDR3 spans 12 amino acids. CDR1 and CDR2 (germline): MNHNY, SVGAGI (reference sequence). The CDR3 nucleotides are TGTGCCAGCAGTGAATATATGGGAAAACTGTTTTTT. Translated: CASSEYMGKLFF.

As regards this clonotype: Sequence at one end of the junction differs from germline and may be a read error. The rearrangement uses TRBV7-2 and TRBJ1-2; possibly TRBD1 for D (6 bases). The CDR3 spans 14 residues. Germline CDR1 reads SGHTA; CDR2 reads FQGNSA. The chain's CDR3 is CASSQEGGVAGYTF. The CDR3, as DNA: TGCGCCAGCAGCCAAGAGGGGGGGGTGGCCGGCTACACCTTC.

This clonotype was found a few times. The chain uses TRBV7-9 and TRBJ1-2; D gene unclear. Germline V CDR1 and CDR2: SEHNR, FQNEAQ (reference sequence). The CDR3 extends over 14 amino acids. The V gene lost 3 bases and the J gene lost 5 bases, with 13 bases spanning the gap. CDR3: CASSFLPGSYGYTF. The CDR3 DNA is TGTGCCAGCAGCTTCCTCCCGGGGTCTTATGGCTACACCTTC.

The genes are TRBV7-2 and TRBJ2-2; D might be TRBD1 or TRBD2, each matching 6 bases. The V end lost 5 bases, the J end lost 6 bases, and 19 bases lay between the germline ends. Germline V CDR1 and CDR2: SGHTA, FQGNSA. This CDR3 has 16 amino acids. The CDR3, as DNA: TGTGCCAGCAGCCCGGGGGCAGGGGAGAGTGCCGGGGAGCTGTTTTTT. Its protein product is CASSPGAGESAGELFF. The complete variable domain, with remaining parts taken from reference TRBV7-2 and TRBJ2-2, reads GAGVSQSPSNKVTEKGKDVELRCDPISGHTALYWYRQSLGQGLEFLIYFQGNSAPDKSGLPSDRFSAERTGGSVSTLTIQRTQQEDSAVYLCASSPGAGESAGELFFGEGSRLTVL.

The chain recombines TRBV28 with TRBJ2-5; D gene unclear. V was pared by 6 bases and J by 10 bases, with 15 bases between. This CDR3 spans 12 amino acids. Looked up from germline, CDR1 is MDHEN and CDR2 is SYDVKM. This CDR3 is CASSRQDDNQYF. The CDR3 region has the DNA TGTGCCAGCAGCCGGCAGGATGATAACCAGTACTTC. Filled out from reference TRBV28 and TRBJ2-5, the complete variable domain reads DVKVTQSSRYLVKRTGEKVFLECVQDMDHENMFWYRQDPGLGLRLIYFSYDVKMKEKGDIPEGYSVSREKKERFSLILESASTNQTSMYLCASSRQDDNQYFGPGTRLLVL.